Below, one T cell receptor (beta chain) is given with its context. This specimen belongs to a study of T cells in localized non-small cell lung cancer. CDR1 MNHEY and CDR2 SVGAGI come from the germline V gene. V shed 0 bases, J shed 2 bases, and the junction held 7 bases outside the gene matches. This CDR3 region has 16 residues. The data were produced by immunoSEQ multiplex PCR, yet TCRdb's version contains in-frame clones alone and is incomplete. The table shows around 43,000 clones, with around 87% occurring only once. V gene TRBV6-5 combines with J gene TRBJ2-7; TRBD1 matches 7 bases. This TCR derives from a man aged 18 to 49 with stage I lung adenocarcinoma. This material consisted of peripheral blood, taken before any cancer treatment. CDR3 loop: CASSYSDRAGAYEQYF. CDR3 DNA: TGTGCCAGCAGTTACTCCGACAGGGCTGGGGCCTACGAGCAGTACTTC.